The 30 T cell receptor beta chains listed next were all sequenced from one sample in a study of blood T cells in healthy people across ages. For the second PCR, which ran for about 6 to 11 cycles, a sample-barcoded 5' primer and a J-beta primer mix were used. TCRdb re-called the 5' RACE reads through MiXCR, storing one row per CDR3 protein. The sample lists 1.5 million or so distinct CDR3 sequences; roughly 45% were seen once. The sequenced sample was blood. All receptors come from a woman aged 18 to 35 in good health.

The J gene is TRBJ1-5, the V gene TRBV3-1; no clear D gene. This CDR3 comprises 14 residues. Per germline, CDR1 LGHDT and CDR2 YNNKEL (reference sequence). V lost 4 bases and J 3 bases, leaving 10 bases between the germline ends. CDR3 bases: TGTGCCAGCAGCCTCAACGGTTACAATCAGCCCCAGCATTTT. This translates into CASSLNGYNQPQHF.

The J gene is TRBJ2-5, the V gene TRBV20-1; 9 bases map to TRBD1. TRBJ2-7 explains the end of the DNA better; the J call may be wrong. Per the germline V gene, CDR1 is DFQATT and CDR2 is SNEGSKA (reference sequence). The CDR3 loop spans 15 amino acids. The CDR3 spells CSARADRGEGYEQYF. CDR3 DNA: TGCAGTGCTAGAGCCGACAGGGGGGAGGGCTACGAGCAGTACTTC.

The chain links TRBV2 to TRBJ2-3; a weak D match, TRBD2 (5 bases). In germline, CDR1 is SNHLY, CDR2 FYNNEI. Trimming removed 6 bases at V and 2 bases at J, with 15 bases between. There are 15 residues in the CDR3. The CDR3 sequence is CASSVRRGFTDTQYF. CDR3 nucleotides: TGTGCCAGCAGCGTCCGTCGGGGATTCACAGATACGCAGTATTTT.

The V and J genes are TRBV20-1 and TRBJ2-1; 10 bases are a match to TRBD2. J lost 6 bases, V lost 3 bases, and 8 bases had no gene match. The CDR3 is made up of 15 amino acids. Per germline, CDR1 DFQATT and CDR2 SNEGSKA (reference sequence). The CDR3 loop reads CSASATSGNLNEQFF. The DNA for the CDR3 is TGCAGTGCTAGCGCTACTAGCGGGAACCTCAATGAGCAGTTCTTC.

The chain uses TRBV6-5 and TRBJ2-7; tentatively, D is TRBD1 (6 bases). V was pared by 5 bases and J by 4 bases, with 18 bases between. The V gene's germline CDR1 is MNHEY and CDR2 SVGAGI. The CDR3 contains 15 residues. CDR3 sequence reads: CASSQGTGKGYEQYF. In nucleotides, the CDR3 is TGTGCCAGCAGTCAGGGTACAGGGAAGGGATACGAGCAGTACTTC.

The table lists this clonotype with a few counts. The gene calls are TRBV5-1 and TRBJ1-2; D is undetermined. Germline assignment: CDR1 SGHRS and CDR2 YFSETQ. The CDR3 covers 17 residues. Trimming pared 4 bases from V and 3 bases from J, leaving 22 bases between. DNA for the CDR3: TGCGCCAGCAGCCGGCGACTCAACAGCCTTTCTTACTATGGCTACACCTTC. This translates into CASSRRLNSLSYYGYTF.

This clonotype was seen more than once but under ten times. The chain links TRBV6-2 or TRBV6-3 to TRBJ2-3; D is perhaps TRBD2 (7 bases). The CDR3 consists of 17 residues. Germline lookup yields CDR1 MNHEY and CDR2 SVGEGT. Trimming shortened V by 5 bases and J by 3 bases, and 21 bases separated the two germline ends. The CDR3 region is CASSETPLRGPTDTQYF. The CDR3 DNA reads as TGTGCCAGCAGTGAGACCCCTTTGCGGGGGCCTACAGATACGCAGTATTTT.

The gene calls are TRBV5-1 and TRBJ2-1, with TRBD2 matching over 9 bases. The CDR3 totals 15 residues. V lost 3 bases to trimming and J lost 6 bases; unmatched junction nucleotides: 7. Germline-derived CDR1 and CDR2 are SGHRS and YFSETQ. Written as DNA, the CDR3 is TGCGCCAGCAGCTGGGCTCAAGCGGGAGGCAATGAGCAGTTCTTC. Translating it yields CASSWAQAGGNEQFF.

This clonotype was picked up a small number of times. The chain combines TRBV7-2 with TRBJ2-5; no firm D call. Trimming cost V 5 bases and J 5 bases, with 15 bases left between them. The V gene's germline CDR1 is SGHTA and CDR2 FQGNSA. The CDR3 totals 14 residues. The CDR3 is CASSPDEVRETQYF. The CDR3 DNA sequence: TGTGCCAGCAGCCCGGACGAGGTTCGGGAGACCCAGTACTTC.

The chain joins TRBV3-1 to TRBJ2-7; TRBD2 aligns across 8 bases. The CDR3 length is 15 residues. CDR1 is LGHDT and CDR2 is YNNKEL in the germline V gene (reference sequence). V was clipped by 7 bases and J by 2 bases; unmatched bases: 10. CDR3 nucleotide sequence: TGTGCCAGCACCTTCGGACTAGCTGATACCTACGAGCAGTACTTC. Translated, it gives CASTFGLADTYEQYF.

The chain joins TRBV3-1 to TRBJ1-6, with no clear D. The CDR3 consists of 14 residues. Germline V gives CDR1 LGHDT, CDR2 YNNKEL (reference sequence). The V and J ends lost 2 bases and 9 bases respectively, with 11 bases between them. Here the CDR3 reads CASSQQSLASPLHF. DNA for the CDR3: TGTGCCAGCAGCCAACAGTCCCTCGCTTCACCCCTCCACTTT. The whole variable domain, filled in from reference TRBV3-1 and TRBJ1-6, reads DTAVSQTPKYLVTQMGNDKSIKCEQNLGHDTMYWYKQDSKKFLKIMFSYNNKELIINETVPNRFSPKSPDKAHLNLHINSLELGDSAVYFCASSQQSLASPLHFGNGTRLTVT.

The gene calls are TRBV3-1 and TRBJ1-1; D call uncertain. CDR1 LGHDT and CDR2 YNNKEL come from the germline V gene (reference sequence). This CDR3 contains 13 residues. V was pared by 6 bases and J by 2 bases, with 10 bases between. CDR3 residues: CASRPEVNTEAFF. The DNA for the CDR3 is TGTGCCAGCAGACCAGAAGTTAACACTGAAGCTTTCTTT.

The gene calls are TRBV2 and TRBJ2-5, with TRBD1 identical over 10 bases. CDR1 is SNHLY, CDR2 FYNNEI, per germline. The CDR3 contains 17 residues. The J segment lost 1 base and the V segment lost 5 bases, leaving 10 bases of the junction unmatched. The CDR3 DNA follows: TGTGCCAGCAGTACGCCGGGACAGGGGCCGGCCCAAGAGACCCAGTACTTC. Translating it yields CASSTPGQGPAQETQYF.

This chain joins TRBV6-1 and TRBJ2-2; D not resolved. Germline V gene lookup returns CDR1 MNHNS and CDR2 SASEGT. The CDR3 covers 12 residues. Trimming shortened V by 2 bases and J by 7 bases, and 5 bases separated the two germline ends. CDR3 loop: CASSELLGELFF. The CDR3 region has the DNA TGTGCCAGCAGTGAACTTCTCGGGGAGCTGTTTTTT.

The V gene is TRBV3-1, the J gene TRBJ2-5, with TRBD1 identical over 9 bases. Germline V CDR1 and CDR2: LGHDT, YNNKEL (reference sequence). The CDR3 runs to 14 residues. J was trimmed by 7 bases and V by 4 bases; bases with no gene match: 7. The DNA for the CDR3 is TGTGCCAGCAGCCTCGGGACAGGGTCCTCGACCCAGTACTTC. It encodes CASSLGTGSSTQYF.

This chain links TRBV6-6 with TRBJ1-4; D is undetermined. The V end lost 2 bases, the J end lost 4 bases, and 17 bases lay between the germline ends. From germline, CDR1 is MNHNY and CDR2 SVGAGI (reference sequence). The CDR3 totals 17 residues. The DNA of the CDR3 is TGTGCCAGCAGTTACGGGAGGGAGGCGGCATTTAATGAAAAACTGTTTTTT. Translation: CASSYGREAAFNEKLFF.

The chain employs TRBV2 and TRBJ2-3; 13 positions agree with TRBD2. The germline V gene encodes CDR1 SNHLY and CDR2 FYNNEI. V gave up 3 bases and J gave up 5 bases; unmatched junction bases: 5. CDR3 length: 16 amino acids. In nucleotides, the CDR3 is TGTGCCAGCAGTGACGGACTAGCGGGGGTGGGAGATACGCAGTATTTT. As protein: CASSDGLAGVGDTQYF.

This clonotype was seen a handful of times. This chain joins TRBV4-1 and TRBJ2-3; D call uncertain. In germline, CDR1 is MGHRA, CDR2 YSYEKL. V lost 1 base and J lost 0, with 8 bases in between. CDR3 length equals 15 residues. CDR3 amino acids: CASSQGFSSTDTQYF. The CDR3 DNA is TGCGCCAGCAGCCAAGGATTTAGCAGCACAGATACGCAGTATTTT.

The chain joins TRBV2 to TRBJ1-1; TRBD1 agrees at 8 bases. This CDR3 spans 16 amino acids. The ends lost 4 bases at V and 5 bases at J; junction bases unmatched: 12. CDR1 is SNHLY, CDR2 FYNNEI, per germline. The CDR3 DNA follows: TGTGCCAGCAGTGCAGACCCCGGGACAGGACTTACTGAAGCTTTCTTT. It yields the protein CASSADPGTGLTEAFF.

This chain joins TRBV3-1 and TRBJ1-2; D uncertain. The CDR3 spans 18 residues. Trimming pared 0 bases from V and 4 bases from J, leaving 21 bases between. Germline V lookup: CDR1 LGHDT, CDR2 YNNKEL (reference sequence). CDR3 DNA: TGTGCCAGCAGCCAAGAAACTAACTTGGACGGATGGACCTATGGCTACACCTTC. Protein product: CASSQETNLDGWTYGYTF.

The genes are TRBV12-3 or TRBV12-4 and TRBJ2-1, with D hard to call. This CDR3 spans 16 amino acids. Deletions cut 2 bases from V and 4 bases from J, with 15 bases between. The CDR3 sequence: CASSLSGTDLYNEQFF. In DNA form, the CDR3 reads TGTGCCAGCAGTTTATCGGGCACAGACCTTTACAATGAGCAGTTCTTC.

This clonotype was picked up a small number of times. It may be a read error: a sequence one base away is much more abundant. V and J are TRBV12-3 or TRBV12-4 and TRBJ2-5; D is unclear. CDR3 size: 10 residues. V was pared by 10 bases and J by 11 bases, with 14 bases between. The CDR3 DNA sequence: TGTGCCACTGCGGCTCTTGAGCAGTACTTC. Translating gives CATAALEQYF.

The chain employs TRBV6-1 and TRBJ2-3; tentatively, D is TRBD1 (6 bases). Trimming left V 3 bases short and J 2 bases short, with 9 bases between. The CDR3 is made up of 14 amino acids. Germline V gives CDR1 MNHNS, CDR2 SASEGT. CDR3 bases: TGTGCCAGCAGTGAGGACAGATACACAGATACGCAGTATTTT. It yields the protein CASSEDRYTDTQYF.

This chain joins TRBV12-3 or TRBV12-4 and TRBJ2-7; TRBD1 agrees at 8 bases. J lost 3 bases, V lost 5 bases, and 12 bases had no gene match. The CDR3 extends over 16 amino acids. The CDR3 DNA reads as TGTGCCAGCAGTCCGGGCCTGGTCACAGGGGGCTACGAGCAGTACTTC. It yields the protein CASSPGLVTGGYEQYF.

The gene calls are TRBV7-9 and TRBJ2-7, with D perhaps TRBD1 (6 bases). The germline V and J ends were trimmed by 1 base and 3 bases, with 10 bases remaining between them. Per germline, CDR1 SEHNR and CDR2 FQNEAQ (reference sequence). This CDR3 has 14 amino acids. The CDR3 protein is CASSLEGHYYEQYF. CDR3 nucleotides: TGTGCCAGCAGCTTAGAGGGACATTACTACGAGCAGTACTTC.

The J gene is TRBJ2-7, the V gene TRBV7-8; 10 positions match TRBD2. This CDR3 has 16 amino acids. After removal of 3 bases from V and 2 bases from J, the junction contained 7 bases not matched to a gene. Looked up from germline, CDR1 is SGHVS and CDR2 is FQNEAQ. CDR3 sequence reads: CASSLDGLAAAYEQYF. In nucleotides, the CDR3 is TGTGCCAGCAGCTTGGACGGACTAGCGGCTGCCTACGAGCAGTACTTC.

The rearrangement joins TRBV9 to TRBJ2-7; TRBD2 aligns across 7 bases. Germline-derived CDR1 and CDR2 are SGDLS and YYNGEE. The CDR3 is 15 amino acids. V shed 4 bases, J shed 0 bases, and the junction held 7 bases outside the gene matches. The CDR3 protein is CASSKTSTSSYEQYF. DNA for the CDR3: TGTGCCAGCAGCAAGACTAGCACGAGCTCCTACGAGCAGTACTTC.

The J gene is TRBJ1-2, the V gene TRBV4-1; D is unclear. V shed 0 bases and J shed 5 bases, with 13 bases lying between them. CDR3 length: 15 residues. Germline CDR1 is MGHRA and CDR2 is YSYEKL. In nucleotides, the CDR3 is TGCGCCAGCAGCCAAGAAGTCACAGAGGGATATGGCTACACCTTC. As protein: CASSQEVTEGYGYTF.

CDR3 coding DNA: TGTGCCAGCAGTTGGATAGCGGGGGCCGTAGCCAAAAACATTCAGTACTTC. As protein: CASSWIAGAVAKNIQYF. This chain connects TRBV12-3 or TRBV12-4 to TRBJ2-4; 9 nucleotides align to TRBD2. J gave up 0 bases and V 4 bases, and 7 bases lay outside the gene matches. CDR3 length equals 17 residues.

This clonotype was seen more than once but under ten times. This sequence joins TRBV20-1 and TRBJ2-3, with D tentatively TRBD1 (5 bases). CDR1 and CDR2 from the germline V gene are DFQATT and SNEGSKA (reference sequence). The CDR3 has 13 amino acids. Trimming removed 7 bases at V and 3 bases at J, with 14 bases between. The CDR3 spells CSVGAAQTDTQYF. CDR3 bases: TGCAGTGTTGGGGCTGCCCAAACAGATACGCAGTATTTT.